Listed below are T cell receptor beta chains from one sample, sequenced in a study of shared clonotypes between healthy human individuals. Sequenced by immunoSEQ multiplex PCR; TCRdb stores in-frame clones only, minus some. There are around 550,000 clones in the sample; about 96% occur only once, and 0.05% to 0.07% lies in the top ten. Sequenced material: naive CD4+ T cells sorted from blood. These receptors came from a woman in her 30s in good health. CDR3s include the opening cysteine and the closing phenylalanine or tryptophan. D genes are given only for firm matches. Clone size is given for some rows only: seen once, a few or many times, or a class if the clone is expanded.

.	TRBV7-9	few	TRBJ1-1	TGTGCCAGCAGCCAAACTCTCAAGGGAGCTTTCTTT	CASSQTLKGAFF
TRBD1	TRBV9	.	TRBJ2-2	TGTGCCAGCAGCGTAGGGACAGGGGGTATTTTGTCCGGGGAGCTGTTTTTT	CASSVGTGGILSGELFF
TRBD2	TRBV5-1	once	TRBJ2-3	TGCGCCAGCAGAAGGACTAGCGGGAGTGGGGCAGATACGCAGTATTTT	CASRRTSGSGADTQYF
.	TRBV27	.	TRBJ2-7	TGTGCCAGCAGTTCCAGGGCGCACGAGCAGTACTTC	CASSSRAHEQYF
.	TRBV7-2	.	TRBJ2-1	TGTGCCAGCAGCTTAGGACCCACTCCCTACAATGAGCAGTTCTTC	CASSLGPTPYNEQFF
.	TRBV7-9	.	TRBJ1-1	TGTGCCAGCAGCTTCCCCAGGGAGAACACTGAAGCTTTCTTT	CASSFPRENTEAFF
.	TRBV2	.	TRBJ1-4	TGTGCCAGCAGTGTACATGCAACTAATGAAAAACTGTTTTTT	CASSVHATNEKLFF
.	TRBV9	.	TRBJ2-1	TGTGCCAGCAGCGAGACTCCCACGCGGAACAATGAGCAGTTCTTC	CASSETPTRNNEQFF
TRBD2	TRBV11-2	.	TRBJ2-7	TGTGCCAGCAGCAAACTAGCGGGAGTACCCTATTCCTACGAGCAGTACTTC	CASSKLAGVPYSYEQYF
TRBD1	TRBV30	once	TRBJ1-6	TGTGCCTGGAGTCCATTGGGATTAGGACAGGGGAATTCACCCCTCCACTTT	CAWSPLGLGQGNSPLHF
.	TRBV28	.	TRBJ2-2	TGTGCCAGCAGTTTAATAGTTCCCGGGGAGCTGTTTTTT	CASSLIVPGELFF
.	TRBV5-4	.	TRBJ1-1	TGTGCCAGCAGCTTTGACAGGAGGCCCGACACTGAAGCTTTCTTT	CASSFDRRPDTEAFF
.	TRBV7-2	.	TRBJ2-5	TGTGCCAGCAGCTTCTTCACTCAAGAGACCCAGTACTTC	CASSFFTQETQYF
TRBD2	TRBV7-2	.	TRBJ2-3	TGTGCCAGCAGCTTAGGCCTAGCGGGACCCACAGATACGCAGTATTTT	CASSLGLAGPTDTQYF
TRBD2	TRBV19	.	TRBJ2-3	TGTGCCAGTAGTATTCAAGCGGGAGGCGCGGATACGCAGTATTTT	CASSIQAGGADTQYF
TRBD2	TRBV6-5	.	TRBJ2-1	TGTGCCAGCAGTTATTCTAGCGGGAGCTCCTACAATGAGCAGTTCTTC	CASSYSSGSSYNEQFF
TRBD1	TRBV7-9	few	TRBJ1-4	TGTGCCAGCAGCTTAGCGCGGGACAGGGCTTTTAATGAAAAACTGTTTTTT	CASSLARDRAFNEKLFF
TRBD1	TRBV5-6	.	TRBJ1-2	TGTGCCAGCAGCCGGGACAGCTCATGGGGCTATGGCTACACCTTC	CASSRDSSWGYGYTF
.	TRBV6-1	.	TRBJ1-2	TGTGCCAGCAGTGAAGTAGCTAACTATGGCTACACCTTC	CASSEVANYGYTF
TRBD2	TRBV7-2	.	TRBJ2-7	TGTGCCAGCAGCCAGGGTAGACTAGCGAACGGCTACGAGCAGTACTTC	CASSQGRLANGYEQYF
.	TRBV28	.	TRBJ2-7	TGTGCCAGCAGTGCTTACAGGGACTACGAGCAGTACTTC	CASSAYRDYEQYF
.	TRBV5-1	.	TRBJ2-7	TGCGCCAGCAGCTTGCTAAGGCCGTACTACGAGCAGTACTTC	CASSLLRPYYEQYF
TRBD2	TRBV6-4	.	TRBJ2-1	TGTGCCAGCAGTGACGGGGCGGGAGCGGGTTACAATGAGCAGTTCTTC	CASSDGAGAGYNEQFF
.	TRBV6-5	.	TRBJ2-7	TGTGCCAGCAGTCCCACCCTTGCTAGGGGAGACGAGCAGTACTTC	CASSPTLARGDEQYF
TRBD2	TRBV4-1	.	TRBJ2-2	TGCGCCAGCAGCCAAGAGAATCTAGCGGGAGTTGGGGAGCTGTTTTTT	CASSQENLAGVGELFF
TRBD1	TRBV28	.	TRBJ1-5	TGTGCCAGCAGTTCTGCCGGGACAGGGACCCAGCCCCAGCATTTT	CASSSAGTGTQPQHF
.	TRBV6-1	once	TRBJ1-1	TGTGCCAGCAGTGAAGCAGGGGATACTGAAGCTTTCTTT	CASSEAGDTEAFF
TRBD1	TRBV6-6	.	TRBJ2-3	TGTGCCAGCGGGGTGGGACAGGGGCCAGATACGCAGTATTTT	CASGVGQGPDTQYF
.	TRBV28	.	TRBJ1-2	TGTGCCAGCAGTTTATCGGAGCTACGGGGCAGGAGCGGCTACACCTTC	CASSLSELRGRSGYTF
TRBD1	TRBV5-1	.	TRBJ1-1	TGCGCCAGCAGCGCCTTGGGACAGTTGAACACTGAAGCTTTCTTT	CASSALGQLNTEAFF
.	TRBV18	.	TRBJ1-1	TGTGCCAGCTCATCGACAGGTCGGACTGAAGCTTTCTTT	CASSSTGRTEAFF
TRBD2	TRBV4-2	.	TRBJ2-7	TGTGCCAGCAGCCAAGACGGCGGGAGCCAGTACTTC	CASSQDGGSQYF
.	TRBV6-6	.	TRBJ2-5	TGTGCCAGCAGTTACTCGGGGGTATCCCGGGAGACCCAGTACTTC	CASSYSGVSRETQYF
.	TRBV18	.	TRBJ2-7	TGTGCCAGCTCACCACAGACCGAGCAGTACTTC	CASSPQTEQYF
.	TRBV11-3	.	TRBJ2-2	TGTGCCAGCAGGGGGCACACCGGGGAGCTGTTTTTT	CASRGHTGELFF
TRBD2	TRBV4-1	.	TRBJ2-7	TGCGCCAGCAGCCAAGGCCCCGGGGGGGGGCACCCTACGAGGAAGCAGTACTTC	CASSQGPGGGHPTRKQYF
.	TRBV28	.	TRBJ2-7	TGTGCCAGCGGCATCGGACAGCTTTCCTACGAGCAGTACTTC	CASGIGQLSYEQYF
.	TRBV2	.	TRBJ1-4	TGTGCCAGCGGAACGGGACTGAGAAATGAAAAACTGTTTTTT	CASGTGLRNEKLFF
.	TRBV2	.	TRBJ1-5	TGTGCCAGCACCCCGGGGGGATACTATAGCAATCAGCCCCAGCATTTT	CASTPGGYYSNQPQHF
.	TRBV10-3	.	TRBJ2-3	TGTGCCATCAGCAGGGTCAGCACAGATACGCAGTATTTT	CAISRVSTDTQYF
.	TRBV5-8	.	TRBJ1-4	TGTGCCAGCAGCTGGGGTCAGGCAACTAATGAAAAACTGTTTTTT	CASSWGQATNEKLFF
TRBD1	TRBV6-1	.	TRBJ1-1	TGTGCCAGCACAAAGACAGGGGTGAACACTGAAGCTTTCTTT	CASTKTGVNTEAFF
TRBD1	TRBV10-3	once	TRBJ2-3	TGTGCCATCCGACAGGGGTCTTCGATGGATACGCAGTATTTT	CAIRQGSSMDTQYF
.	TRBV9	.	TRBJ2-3	TGTGCCAGCAGCGTAGGGCCAGGCCGGAGCACAGATACGCAGTATTTT	CASSVGPGRSTDTQYF
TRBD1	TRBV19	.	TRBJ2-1	TGTGCCAGTAGTGTCCACAGGGGGCGCGAGGAGCAGTTCTTC	CASSVHRGREEQFF
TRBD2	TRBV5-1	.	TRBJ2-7	TGCGCCAGCAGCGCGCTTAGCGGGAGTTCGATCAACGAGCAGTACTTC	CASSALSGSSINEQYF
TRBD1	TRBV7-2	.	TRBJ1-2	TGTGCCAGCAGCCGACAGGGGCCGGGCTACACCTTC	CASSRQGPGYTF
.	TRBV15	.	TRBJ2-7	TGTGCCACCAGCAGAGACACCTACGAGCAGTACTTC	CATSRDTYEQYF
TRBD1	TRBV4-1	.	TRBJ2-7	TGCGCCAGCAGCCCGCAAGGGACAGGTGGATCCTACGAGCAGTACTTC	CASSPQGTGGSYEQYF
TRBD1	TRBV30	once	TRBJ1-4	TGTGCCCGTCGGGACAGGCGTGAAAAACTGTTTTTT	CARRDRREKLFF
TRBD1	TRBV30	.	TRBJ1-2	TGTGCCTGGTCTATGACAGGGTTCGATGGCTACACCTTC	CAWSMTGFDGYTF
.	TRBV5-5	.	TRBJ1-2	TGTGCCAGCAGCCTCCCGGGAGTTAACTATGGCTACACCTTC	CASSLPGVNYGYTF
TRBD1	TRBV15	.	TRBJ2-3	TGTGCCACCAGCAGAGGACAGGGAATAGAGCAGTATTTT	CATSRGQGIEQYF
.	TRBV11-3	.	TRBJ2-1	TGTGCCAGCAGCGGTCCCGCCAATGAGCAGTTCTTC	CASSGPANEQFF
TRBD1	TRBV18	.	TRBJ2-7	TGTGCCAGCTCACCGACTACAGGGGGGCCCTACGAGCAGTACTTC	CASSPTTGGPYEQYF
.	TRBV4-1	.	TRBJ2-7	TGCGCCAGCAGCCAAGTAGAGGTGTACGAGCAGTACTTC	CASSQVEVYEQYF
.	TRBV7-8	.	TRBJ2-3	TGTGCCAGCAGCTTAGTTGGTGGGGATACGCAGTATTTT	CASSLVGGDTQYF
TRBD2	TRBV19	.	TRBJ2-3	TGTGCCAGTAGCACGGGACTAGCGGGAGGGGCAGATACGCAGTATTTT	CASSTGLAGGADTQYF
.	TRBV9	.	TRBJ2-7	TGTGCCAGCAGCGAGGGCCCTAGCCCCCACGAGCAGTACTTC	CASSEGPSPHEQYF
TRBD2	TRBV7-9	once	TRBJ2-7	TGTGCCAGCAGCCTAGCCGGACTAGGCGAGGGTTACGAGCAGTACTTC	CASSLAGLGEGYEQYF